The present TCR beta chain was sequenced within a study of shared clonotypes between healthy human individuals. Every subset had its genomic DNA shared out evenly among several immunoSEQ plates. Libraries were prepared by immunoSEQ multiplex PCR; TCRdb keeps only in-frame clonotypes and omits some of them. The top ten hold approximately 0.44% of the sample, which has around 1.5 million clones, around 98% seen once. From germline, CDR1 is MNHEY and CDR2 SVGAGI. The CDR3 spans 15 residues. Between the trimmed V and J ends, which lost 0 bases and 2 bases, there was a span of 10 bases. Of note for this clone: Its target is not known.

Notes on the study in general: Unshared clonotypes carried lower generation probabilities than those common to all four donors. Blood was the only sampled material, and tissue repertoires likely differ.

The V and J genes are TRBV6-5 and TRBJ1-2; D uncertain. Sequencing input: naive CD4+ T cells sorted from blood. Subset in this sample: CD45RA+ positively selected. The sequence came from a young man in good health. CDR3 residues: CASSYSLGGNYGYTF. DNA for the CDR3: TGTGCCAGCAGTTACTCGTTGGGTGGGAACTATGGCTACACCTTC.